Listed below are T cell receptor beta chains from one sample, sequenced in a study of blood T cell repertoires in COVID-19. Data came from immunoSEQ multiplex PCR; TCRdb stores just in-frame clones and leaves some out. The sample carries about 180,000 clones, 89% recorded once. What was sequenced was peripheral blood. These TCRs come from a man younger than 30 who had recovered from COVID-19. The CDR3 runs from the conserved cysteine through the conserved F or W. D genes are given only for firm matches.

D	V	J	CDR3	DNA
.	TRBV5-6	TRBJ2-7	CASSLEVEGSEQYF	TGTGCCAGCAGCTTGGAGGTTGAGGGTAGCGAGCAGTACTTC
.	TRBV6-5	TRBJ2-7	CASSYSITGSLYEQYF	TGTGCCAGCAGTTACTCGATAACAGGGAGTTTGTACGAGCAGTACTTC
.	TRBV27	TRBJ1-1	CASSLREYTEAFF	TGTGCCAGCAGTTTACGGGAATACACTGAAGCTTTCTTT
.	TRBV27	TRBJ2-5	CASSLRGQETQYF	TGTGCCAGCAGTCTCAGGGGCCAAGAGACCCAGTACTTC
.	TRBV10-1	TRBJ2-7	CASSDRDNYYEQYF	TGCGCCAGCAGTGACCGGGACAACTACTACGAGCAGTACTTC
.	TRBV25-1	TRBJ2-7	CASAVETSYEQYF	TGTGCCAGTGCCGTAGAAACGTCCTACGAGCAGTACTTC
TRBD1	TRBV2	TRBJ1-5	CASSPGQGAWQPQHF	TGTGCCAGCAGTCCCGGACAGGGGGCTTGGCAGCCCCAGCATTTT
TRBD1	TRBV7-2	TRBJ2-7	CASGTADEQYF	TGTGCCAGCGGGACAGCAGACGAGCAGTACTTC
.	TRBV28	TRBJ1-1	CASSYTSSAKRRAFF	TGTGCCAGCAGCTATACTAGTTCGGCGAAAAGGAGGGCTTTCTTT
TRBD2	TRBV10-3	TRBJ2-1	CAISEWAGGNEQFF	TGTGCCATCAGTGAGTGGGCGGGAGGCAATGAGCAGTTCTTC
TRBD2	TRBV27	TRBJ2-7	CASSLSGRAHEQYF	TGTGCCAGCAGTTTAAGCGGGAGGGCCCACGAGCAGTACTTC
.	TRBV19	TRBJ1-2	CASSPGHLNYGYTF	TGTGCCAGTAGCCCGGGACACCTTAACTATGGCTACACCTTC
TRBD1	TRBV18	TRBJ1-1	CASSRQGTEAFF	TGTGCCAGCTCGCGACAGGGCACTGAAGCTTTCTTT